The 22 T cell receptor beta chains below come from one sample, sequenced in a study of blood T cell repertoires in COVID-19. Assay used: immunoSEQ multiplex PCR; TCRdb lists only in-frame clones, some missing. The table records roughly 100,000 clones, 86% of them present only once. Sequenced material: peripheral blood. All receptors come from a human donor in a cohort sampled during active COVID-19.

The chain joins TRBV11-2 to TRBJ1-5; D remains ambiguous. Germline-derived CDR1 and CDR2 are SGHAT and FQNNGV. V gave up 5 bases and J gave up 3 bases, with 11 bases separating them. This CDR3 is built from 14 residues. The CDR3 region has the DNA TGTGCCAGCAGCCAGGCAGGCAACAATCAGCCCCAGCATTTT. It specifies CASSQAGNNQPQHF.

This chain joins TRBV5-1 and TRBJ1-1; maybe TRBD1 (6 bases). V gave up 1 base and J gave up 1 base, with 8 bases separating them. The length of the CDR3 is 14 residues. Germline V gene data show CDR1 as SGHRS and CDR2 as YFSETQ. The CDR3 region is CASSLRTANTEAFF. The CDR3 DNA is TGCGCCAGCAGCTTGCGGACAGCGAACACTGAAGCTTTCTTT.

Here the CDR3 reads CASSKAQGVDTEAFF. The CDR3 region has the DNA TGTGCCAGCAGCAAAGCGCAGGGGGTGGACACTGAAGCTTTCTTT. The rearrangement joins TRBV21-1 to TRBJ1-1; TRBD1 was called by the table and not checked on the DNA. TRBV21-1 is a known pseudogene. There are 15 residues in the CDR3.

The chain couples TRBV18 to TRBJ2-3, with D perhaps TRBD2 (5 bases). The germline gives CDR1 KGHSH, CDR2 LQKENI. V dropped 3 bases and J dropped 3 bases, with 7 bases sitting between them. CDR3 length: 13 amino acids. This CDR3 reads CASSPSATDTQYF. CDR3 nucleotides: TGTGCCAGCTCACCTAGCGCGACAGATACGCAGTATTTT. Full variable domain (outside the CDR3, taken from reference TRBV18 and TRBJ2-3): NAGVMQNPRHLVRRRGQEARLRCSPMKGHSHVYWYRQLPEEGLKFMVYLQKENIIDESGMPKERFSAEFPKEGPSILRIQQVVRGDSAAYFCASSPSATDTQYFGPGTRLTVL.

The chain employs TRBV9 and TRBJ2-7; D possibly corresponds to TRBD1 (5 bases). Germline CDR1 and CDR2: SGDLS and YYNGEE. The CDR3 runs 13 residues. Trimming stripped 3 bases from V and 5 bases from J, with 12 bases between. The CDR3 loop reads CASSATQGHEQYF. CDR3 DNA: TGTGCCAGCAGCGCCACCCAGGGCCACGAGCAGTACTTC.

The J gene is TRBJ1-4, the V gene TRBV6-2 or TRBV6-3; 7 bases fit TRBD1. The CDR3 totals 15 residues. V lost 5 bases to trimming and J lost 6 bases; unmatched junction nucleotides: 9. Germline assignment: CDR1 MNHEY and CDR2 SVGEGT. DNA of the CDR3: TGTGCCAGCAGTCCCGGACAGGTCCAAGATGAAAAACTGTTTTTT. Amino acids: CASSPGQVQDEKLFF.

This clone was seen a single time. The rearrangement uses TRBV19 and TRBJ1-4; 10 bases fit TRBD1. Germline CDR1 and CDR2: LNHDA and SQIVND (reference sequence). Trimming cost V 5 bases and J 8 bases; bases outside gene matches: 5. The length of the CDR3 is 14 residues. CDR3 in amino acids: CASSDRGLAEKLFF. The CDR3 coding sequence is TGTGCCAGTAGTGACAGGGGGCTCGCAGAAAAACTGTTTTTT.

CDR3 in DNA: TGTGCCAGCAGCCAAGATGTCCCCTCGAGGAGGGGAGCTGAAGCTTTCTTT. Translation: CASSQDVPSRRGAEAFF. The V and J genes are TRBV4-2 and TRBJ1-1; D perhaps matches TRBD1 (5 bases). This CDR3 is built from 17 residues. CDR1 and CDR2 from the germline V gene are LGHNA and YNFKEQ. V lost 0 bases and J 6 bases, leaving 20 bases between the germline ends.

CDR3: CASSDRGLGELFF. CDR3 bases: TGTGCCAGCAGTGACAGGGGGCTCGGGGAGCTGTTTTTT. The chain is built from TRBV6-1 and TRBJ2-2; 8 bases match TRBD1. Germline V gives CDR1 MNHNS, CDR2 SASEGT. After removal of 3 bases from V and 7 bases from J, the junction contained 1 base not matched to a gene. CDR3 length: 13 residues.

The chain has TRBV27 and TRBJ1-6; D is possibly TRBD1 (5 bases). Germline values: CDR1 MNHEY, CDR2 SMNVEV (reference sequence). The germline V and J ends were trimmed by 6 bases and 7 bases, with 19 bases remaining between them. The CDR3 has 16 residues. The CDR3: CASSPSGRVGNSPLHF. The CDR3, as DNA: TGTGCCAGCAGCCCCTCCGGCAGGGTAGGCAATTCACCCCTCCACTTT.

This clone has just one count. J is TRBJ1-4 and V is TRBV5-5, with D unclear. Trimming removed 3 bases from V and 4 bases from J, with 10 bases in between. Germline V gene lookup returns CDR1 SGHKS and CDR2 YYEKEE (reference sequence). The CDR3 extends over 14 amino acids. For the CDR3, the DNA is TGTGCCAGCAGCTGGACCGGGATTAATGAAAAACTGTTTTTT. Its translation is CASSWTGINEKLFF.

The rearrangement links TRBV7-2 to TRBJ2-2; a possible D gene is TRBD1 (6 bases). CDR1 and CDR2 (germline): SGHTA, FQGNSA. V lost 4 bases, J lost 4 bases, and 13 bases lay in between. The CDR3 runs 15 residues. The CDR3 here is CASSSRRGPTGELFF. The CDR3, as DNA: TGTGCCAGCAGCTCCCGCAGGGGACCCACCGGGGAGCTGTTTTTT.

This chain links TRBV29-1 with TRBJ2-5; 7 bases map to TRBD2. The germline CDR1 and CDR2 sequences are SQVTM and ANQGSEA. This CDR3 is 14 amino acids long. The ends lost 5 bases at V and 1 base at J; junction bases unmatched: 7. The CDR3 bases are TGCAGCGTTTTATCTACTAGCGCCCAAGAGACCCAGTACTTC. As protein: CSVLSTSAQETQYF.

V and J are TRBV20-1 and TRBJ2-3; TRBD2 might be the D (6 bases). The germline CDR1 and CDR2 sequences are DFQATT and SNEGSKA (reference sequence). This CDR3 has 14 amino acids. The V end lost 3 bases, the J end lost 5 bases, and 15 bases lay between the germline ends. The CDR3 DNA reads as TGCAGTGCTAGTGATCGCGGGATACAAGATACGCAGTATTTT. It yields the protein CSASDRGIQDTQYF.

The chain has TRBV24-1 and TRBJ2-1; D may be TRBD1 (5 bases). V gave up 10 bases and J gave up 4 bases, with 10 bases separating them. CDR1 is KGHDR and CDR2 is SFDVKD in the germline V gene. The length of the CDR3 is 12 residues. CDR3 sequence (DNA): TGTGCCACGGCAGGGTCGTACAATGAGCAGTTCTTC. Translation: CATAGSYNEQFF.

The chain links TRBV6-5 to TRBJ2-3; D perhaps matches TRBD2 (6 bases). V lost 6 bases and J 4 bases, leaving 14 bases between the germline ends. CDR1 and CDR2 from the germline V gene are MNHEY and SVGAGI. The CDR3 covers 14 residues. The CDR3 here is CASRETDYSDTQYF. The CDR3 DNA reads as TGTGCCAGCAGGGAGACGGACTACTCAGATACGCAGTATTTT.

The sample holds one count of this clone. The chain has TRBV3-1 (or the pseudogene TRBV3-2) and TRBJ1-1; D call uncertain. This CDR3 has 16 residues. Germline CDR1 reads LGHDT; CDR2 reads YNNKEL (reference sequence). V was cut by 6 bases and J by 1 base, with 18 bases left in between. The DNA for the CDR3 is TGTGCCAGCAGTCCTAATGCGGGGAGGAGGAACACTGAAGCTTTCTTT. Residues: CASSPNAGRRNTEAFF.

V and J are TRBV9 and TRBJ2-1; D is unclear. Trimming cost V 2 bases and J 9 bases, with 6 bases left between them. Germline-derived CDR1 and CDR2 are SGDLS and YYNGEE. This CDR3 spans 11 amino acids. This chain's CDR3 is CASSVTGEQFF. CDR3 bases: TGTGCCAGCAGCGTCACCGGTGAGCAGTTCTTC.

The chain joins TRBV14 to TRBJ2-7; possibly TRBD1 for D (6 bases). The CDR3 loop spans 15 amino acids. CDR1 and CDR2 from the germline V gene are SGHDN and FVKESK. The V and J ends lost 0 bases and 2 bases respectively, with 11 bases between them. CDR3 bases: TGTGCCAGCAGCCAAGACGGCAGGGGAGCCTACGAGCAGTACTTC. Protein: CASSQDGRGAYEQYF.

The gene calls are TRBV5-4 and TRBJ2-1, with 8 bases matching TRBD2. Trimming at V came to 2 bases and at J to 9 bases, leaving 10 bases not matched to a gene. The CDR3 has 15 residues. Looked up from germline, CDR1 is SGHNT and CDR2 is YYREEE (reference sequence). The CDR3 bases are TGTGCCAGCAGCTTTGGAGGTAGCGGGAATGGTGAGCAGTTCTTC. Translated, it gives CASSFGGSGNGEQFF.

This clone was seen just once. V and J are TRBV6-5 and TRBJ2-7; D might be TRBD2 (5 bases). The germline V and J ends were trimmed by 0 bases and 2 bases, with 11 bases remaining between them. Germline lookup yields CDR1 MNHEY and CDR2 SVGAGI. The CDR3 is 15 residues long. The CDR3 loop reads CASSYSGARTYEQYF. The CDR3 DNA is TGTGCCAGCAGTTACTCGGGAGCCAGGACCTACGAGCAGTACTTC.

The V gene is TRBV29-1, the J gene TRBJ1-1; TRBD1 might be the D (5 bases). CDR1 SQVTM and CDR2 ANQGSEA come from the germline V gene. V lost 7 bases and J 0 bases, leaving 12 bases between the germline ends. The CDR3 runs to 13 residues. The CDR3 DNA is TGCAGCGCTGGAGGGACGTTGAACACTGAAGCTTTCTTT. Its protein product is CSAGGTLNTEAFF. Combining the CDR3 with reference TRBV29-1 and TRBJ1-1 gives the whole variable domain SAVISQKPSRDICQRGTSLTIQCQVDSQVTMMFWYRQQPGQSLTLIATANQGSEATYESGFVIDKFPISRPNLTFSTLTVSNMSPEDSSIYLCSAGGTLNTEAFFGQGTRLTVV.